A selection of T cell receptor beta chains follows, all from one sample in a study of T cells in Graves' hyperthyroidism and ophthalmopathy. TCRdb itself ran the multiplex PCR reads through MiXCR, one entry per CDR3 protein. The sample has 500,000 to 550,000 distinct CDR3 sequences; around 20% are singletons. The source material was blood. These receptors were obtained from a man between 18 and 29 years old with Graves' hyperthyroidism. CDR3s include the opening cysteine and the closing phenylalanine or tryptophan. Fields, in order: CDR3 DNA, CDR3 protein, J gene, V gene, clone size, D gene. The D gene is left open where the match is weak. Size values are once, few and many counts, or a class for expanded clones, and some rows have none.

CDR3nt: TGTGCCAGCAGTTACGTGGGGGCCGGCACCGGGGAGCTGTTTTTT; CDR3aa: CASSYVGAGTGELFF; j_gene: TRBJ2-2; v_gene: TRBV6-5; abundance: NA; d_gene: NA
CDR3nt: TGTGCCAGCGGGCAGGGGGTTTCCGAGCAGTACTTC; CDR3aa: CASGQGVSEQYF; j_gene: TRBJ2-7; v_gene: TRBV2; abundance: many; d_gene: TRBD1
CDR3nt: TGTGCCAGCAGGGAGGCCTGGGGGGTGATGAACACTGAAGCTTTCTTT; CDR3aa: CASREAWGVMNTEAFF; j_gene: TRBJ1-1; v_gene: TRBV6-1; abundance: many; d_gene: NA
CDR3nt: TGCAGTGCTAGAGCCGGGACAGGGGGCAATCAGCCCCAGCATTTT; CDR3aa: CSARAGTGGNQPQHF; j_gene: TRBJ1-5; v_gene: TRBV20-1; abundance: many; d_gene: TRBD1
CDR3nt: TGTGCCAGCAGTCCGGGGGAAGGGTACACTGAAGCTTTCTTT; CDR3aa: CASSPGEGYTEAFF; j_gene: TRBJ1-1; v_gene: TRBV12-3/TRBV12-4; abundance: many; d_gene: NA
CDR3nt: TGTGCCAGCAGTTACGTATGGACAGCTACCTTTTACGAGCAGTACTTC; CDR3aa: CASSYVWTATFYEQYF; j_gene: TRBJ2-7; v_gene: TRBV6-8; abundance: many; d_gene: NA
CDR3nt: TGTGCCTGGAGTGTAGGCGGGGCCGGCCAAGAGACCCAGTACTTC; CDR3aa: CAWSVGGAGQETQYF; j_gene: TRBJ2-5; v_gene: TRBV30; abundance: NA; d_gene: NA
CDR3nt: TGCGCCAGCAGCCCCCGGGAAGGGGACTATGGCTACACCTTC; CDR3aa: CASSPREGDYGYTF; j_gene: TRBJ1-2; v_gene: TRBV4-1; abundance: NA; d_gene: NA
CDR3nt: TGTGCCAGCAGTTTAGGCAGTGACCCGATTAAAGCTTTCTTT; CDR3aa: CASSLGSDPIKAFF; j_gene: TRBJ1-1; v_gene: TRBV12-3/TRBV12-4; abundance: NA; d_gene: NA
CDR3nt: TGTGCCAGCAGTTTAGGTGCCAGCTATGGCTACACCTTC; CDR3aa: CASSLGASYGYTF; j_gene: TRBJ1-2; v_gene: TRBV27; abundance: many; d_gene: NA
CDR3nt: TGTGCCAGCAGTTTTAGGGGGGAAGTGAACACTGAAGCTTTCTTT; CDR3aa: CASSFRGEVNTEAFF; j_gene: TRBJ1-1; v_gene: TRBV12-3/TRBV12-4; abundance: many; d_gene: NA
CDR3nt: TGTGCCAGCAGGCTGTCCCCCCGGGACAGGCCGGAGCAGTACTTC; CDR3aa: CASRLSPRDRPEQYF; j_gene: TRBJ2-7; v_gene: TRBV28; abundance: many; d_gene: TRBD1
CDR3nt: TGCGCCAGCAGCGGCCTGGCTACAACCGGGGAGCTGTTTTTT; CDR3aa: CASSGLATTGELFF; j_gene: TRBJ2-2; v_gene: TRBV5-1; abundance: NA; d_gene: NA
CDR3nt: TGTGCCAGCAGCTTAGGGGACAGGGGGGCCTACGAGCAGTACTTC; CDR3aa: CASSLGDRGAYEQYF; j_gene: TRBJ2-7; v_gene: TRBV7-6; abundance: many; d_gene: TRBD1
CDR3nt: TGCAGTGATACCGGGACTACACAAGAGACCCAGTACTTC; CDR3aa: CSDTGTTQETQYF; j_gene: TRBJ2-5; v_gene: TRBV20-1; abundance: many; d_gene: TRBD2
CDR3nt: TGTGCCAGCAGTCCTACAGGGGGCACTCAGCCCCAGCATTTT; CDR3aa: CASSPTGGTQPQHF; j_gene: TRBJ1-5; v_gene: TRBV6-5; abundance: many; d_gene: TRBD1
CDR3nt: TGTGCCAGCAGTCAACAGGGGACAGGAGGAACCGGGGAGCTGTTTTTT; CDR3aa: CASSQQGTGGTGELFF; j_gene: TRBJ2-2; v_gene: TRBV6-1; abundance: many; d_gene: TRBD1
CDR3nt: TGCAGTGCTTCCCATTTAGGGGGCGTCGAGACCCAGTACTTC; CDR3aa: CSASHLGGVETQYF; j_gene: TRBJ2-5; v_gene: TRBV20-1; abundance: NA; d_gene: TRBD1
CDR3nt: TGTGCCAGCAGCTCGACGGAGAAAATCGTCCAGGGTGGGGCCAACGTCCTGACTTTC; CDR3aa: CASSSTEKIVQGGANVLTF; j_gene: TRBJ2-6; v_gene: TRBV7-7; abundance: many; d_gene: NA
CDR3nt: TGTGCCAGCAGCCCCGGTAGGGTATCCTCCTACGAGCAGTACTTC; CDR3aa: CASSPGRVSSYEQYF; j_gene: TRBJ2-7; v_gene: TRBV11-3; abundance: many; d_gene: NA
CDR3nt: TGTGCCAGCAGCTTAGTCGTAGGCGCAACCTACGAGCAGTACTTC; CDR3aa: CASSLVVGATYEQYF; j_gene: TRBJ2-7; v_gene: TRBV11-3; abundance: many; d_gene: NA
CDR3nt: TGCAGTGCTAGGAACACGCCCAATTCACCCCTCCACTTT; CDR3aa: CSARNTPNSPLHF; j_gene: TRBJ1-6; v_gene: TRBV20-1; abundance: many; d_gene: NA
CDR3nt: TGTGCCAGCAGCCTTAAACCGGTCGATTGCTACGAGCAGTACTTC; CDR3aa: CASSLKPVDCYEQYF; j_gene: TRBJ2-7; v_gene: TRBV7-3; abundance: few; d_gene: NA
CDR3nt: TGTGCCAGCAGTTCCATGGGACAGGGTAGCAATCAGCCCCAGCATTTT; CDR3aa: CASSSMGQGSNQPQHF; j_gene: TRBJ1-5; v_gene: TRBV27; abundance: many; d_gene: TRBD1
CDR3nt: TGTGCCAGCAGTTCTGACTCTCCGAACACCGGGGAGCTGTTTTTT; CDR3aa: CASSSDSPNTGELFF; j_gene: TRBJ2-2; v_gene: TRBV27; abundance: many; d_gene: NA
CDR3nt: TGTGCCAGCAGCCAAAGACAGGGACCCTACGAGCAGTACTTC; CDR3aa: CASSQRQGPYEQYF; j_gene: TRBJ2-7; v_gene: TRBV11-2; abundance: many; d_gene: TRBD1
CDR3nt: TGTGCCAGCAGCCAGGGTACGAGCACAGATACGCAGTATTTT; CDR3aa: CASSQGTSTDTQYF; j_gene: TRBJ2-3; v_gene: TRBV12-3/TRBV12-4; abundance: NA; d_gene: NA
CDR3nt: TGTGTCAGCAGTTTAGGGGTTGGCGAGCAGTACTTC; CDR3aa: CVSSLGVGEQYF; j_gene: TRBJ2-7; v_gene: TRBV12-3/TRBV12-4; abundance: NA; d_gene: NA
CDR3nt: TGCAGCGTTTTGCGTAGCACAGATACGCAGTATTTT; CDR3aa: CSVLRSTDTQYF; j_gene: TRBJ2-3; v_gene: TRBV29-1; abundance: many; d_gene: NA
CDR3nt: TGTGCCAGCAGAATTGGGACAGCGGGCTACACCTTC; CDR3aa: CASRIGTAGYTF; j_gene: TRBJ1-2; v_gene: TRBV28; abundance: once; d_gene: TRBD1
CDR3nt: TGTGCCAGCAGCTTAGAGTCGGGCCTTAACTATGGCTACACCTTC; CDR3aa: CASSLESGLNYGYTF; j_gene: TRBJ1-2; v_gene: TRBV7-8; abundance: NA; d_gene: NA
CDR3nt: TGTACCTGGGCTAATCTAGCGGGGTTCCAAGAGACCCAGTACTTC; CDR3aa: CTWANLAGFQETQYF; j_gene: TRBJ2-5; v_gene: TRBV30; abundance: few; d_gene: TRBD2
CDR3nt: TGCAGGGCGTCCAGCGGGGGGGGCGGGGAGCTGTTTTTT; CDR3aa: CRASSGGGGELFF; j_gene: TRBJ2-2; v_gene: TRBV20-1; abundance: many; d_gene: TRBD2
CDR3nt: TGTGCCAGCAGCTGGGACTGGGACGGAACCGGGGAGCTGTTTTTT; CDR3aa: CASSWDWDGTGELFF; j_gene: TRBJ2-2; v_gene: TRBV7-9; abundance: few; d_gene: NA
CDR3nt: TGTGCCAGCAGTTACTATGGATGGTGGTCGACAGTTCGTGGCTACACCTTC; CDR3aa: CASSYYGWWSTVRGYTF; j_gene: TRBJ1-2; v_gene: TRBV6-2/TRBV6-3; abundance: NA; d_gene: NA
CDR3nt: TGTGCCAGCAGTTTTTCGGAGGGCGTGAACACTGAAGCTTTCTTT; CDR3aa: CASSFSEGVNTEAFF; j_gene: TRBJ1-1; v_gene: TRBV12-3/TRBV12-4; abundance: NA; d_gene: NA
CDR3nt: TGTGCCAGCACCATCGGACAGGGGGCCGACGAGCAGTACTTC; CDR3aa: CASTIGQGADEQYF; j_gene: TRBJ2-7; v_gene: TRBV12-3/TRBV12-4; abundance: NA; d_gene: TRBD1
CDR3nt: TGCGCCAGCAGCTTGGGTACAGGGGCCCGGGGTAATGCTGAAGCTTTCTTT; CDR3aa: CASSLGTGARGNAEAFF; j_gene: TRBJ1-1; v_gene: TRBV5-1; abundance: NA; d_gene: TRBD1
CDR3nt: TGTGCCAGCAGCCAACTATCTGGAAACACCATATATTTT; CDR3aa: CASSQLSGNTIYF; j_gene: TRBJ1-3; v_gene: TRBV3-1; abundance: few; d_gene: NA
CDR3nt: TGTGCCAGCAGTTTGCGGACCCGGGGGACTGAAGCTTTCTTT; CDR3aa: CASSLRTRGTEAFF; j_gene: TRBJ1-1; v_gene: TRBV28; abundance: many; d_gene: NA
CDR3nt: TGTGCCAGCACTCTAACAGGGGTTAGCGGCTACACCTTC; CDR3aa: CASTLTGVSGYTF; j_gene: TRBJ1-2; v_gene: TRBV11-2; abundance: few; d_gene: TRBD1
CDR3nt: TGTGCCAGCAGTTTCTTGAACACCGGGGAGCTGTGTTTT; CDR3aa: CASSFLNTGELCF; j_gene: TRBJ2-2; v_gene: TRBV12-3/TRBV12-4; abundance: few; d_gene: NA
CDR3nt: TGTGCCAGCAGTTTAGAATGGGAAGGCTACGAGCAGTACTTC; CDR3aa: CASSLEWEGYEQYF; j_gene: TRBJ2-7; v_gene: TRBV28; abundance: many; d_gene: NA
CDR3nt: TGTGCCAGCAGCTTAGATCTAGACAGTAGCACAGATACGCAGTATTTT; CDR3aa: CASSLDLDSSTDTQYF; j_gene: TRBJ2-3; v_gene: TRBV11-2; abundance: NA; d_gene: NA
CDR3nt: TGCGCCAGCAGCCCGGAAAGCTTCGCTGGCGCTTTCTTT; CDR3aa: CASSPESFAGAFF; j_gene: TRBJ1-1; v_gene: TRBV5-1; abundance: many; d_gene: NA
CDR3nt: TGTGCCAGCAGTTACTCATACAGGACGAACACTGAAGCTTTCTTT; CDR3aa: CASSYSYRTNTEAFF; j_gene: TRBJ1-1; v_gene: TRBV6-5; abundance: many; d_gene: NA
CDR3nt: TGTGCCAGCAGTGAATATAACCGCGAGCAGTACTTC; CDR3aa: CASSEYNREQYF; j_gene: TRBJ2-7; v_gene: TRBV25-1; abundance: few; d_gene: NA
CDR3nt: TGTGCCAGCAGCCAAGATGGGGGTAGCTCTGGAAACACCATATATTTT; CDR3aa: CASSQDGGSSGNTIYF; j_gene: TRBJ1-3; v_gene: TRBV4-2; abundance: NA; d_gene: NA
CDR3nt: TGTGCCAGCAGTCTTACTAGGAGCAGGAGAAATCAGCCCCAGCATTTT; CDR3aa: CASSLTRSRRNQPQHF; j_gene: TRBJ1-5; v_gene: TRBV27; abundance: few; d_gene: NA